Shown below are 13 T cell receptor beta chains from a single sample sequenced in a study of identical twins. TCRdb ran MiXCR on the 5' RACE reads and lists one entry per CDR3 protein. The sample lists around 250,000 distinct CDR3 sequences, 10% to 15% occurring once. Another study also made use of these data, one on yellow fever vaccine responses in identical twins.

Sequencing used memory (CD45RO+) T cells sorted from blood. The receptors come from a woman between 18 and 29 years old in good health.

The CDR3 is CASSQATDYNEQFF. CDR3 coding DNA: TGTGCCAGCAGCCAGGCGACTGACTACAATGAGCAGTTCTTC. This chain links TRBV4-2 with TRBJ2-1; D ambiguous. The CDR3 totals 14 residues. Trimming pared 3 bases from V and 3 bases from J, leaving 9 bases between. Germline V gene sequence: CDR1 LGHNA, CDR2 YNFKEQ.

This clonotype was observed many times. The gene calls are TRBV4-3 and TRBJ2-2, with D possibly TRBD2 on 7 matching bases. With 0 bases removed from V and 5 bases from J, the gap between germline ends came to 13 bases. Germline V CDR1 and CDR2: LGHNA, YSLEER. The CDR3 is 16 residues long. The CDR3 nucleotides read TGCGCCAGCAGCCAAGAAGGGGGGAGGGGAACCGGGGAGCTGTTTTTT. It yields the protein CASSQEGGRGTGELFF.

This clonotype showed up just a few times. The chain carries TRBV7-9 and TRBJ1-4; weak D call: TRBD1 (5 bases). The CDR3 runs to 16 residues. V lost 1 base and J lost 5, with 14 bases in between. The germline CDR1 and CDR2 sequences are SEHNR and FQNEAQ (reference sequence). DNA for the CDR3: TGTGCCAGCAGCTTAGGTGTCGGGGACGGGAATGAAAAACTGTTTTTT. As protein: CASSLGVGDGNEKLFF.

This chain links TRBV12-3 or TRBV12-4 with TRBJ2-4; the match to TRBD2 covers 8 bases. V trimming: 3 bases; J trimming: 5 bases; junction bases outside the gene matches: 6. The CDR3 is 15 residues long. The CDR3 reads CASSLSGGYQNIQYF. In DNA, the CDR3 is TGTGCCAGCAGTTTGAGCGGGGGATACCAAAACATTCAGTACTTC.

This clonotype was observed many times. J is TRBJ1-4 and V is TRBV12-3 or TRBV12-4; the D gene is possibly TRBD1 (5 bases). Trimming stripped 4 bases from V and 2 bases from J, with 11 bases between. The CDR3 has 15 amino acids. CDR3 protein: CASSSHRITNEKLFF. The CDR3 DNA follows: TGTGCCAGCAGTTCTCACAGGATCACTAATGAAAAACTGTTTTTT.

This clonotype was observed at least ten times. The chain combines TRBV12-3 or TRBV12-4 with TRBJ2-5; either TRBD1 or TRBD2 may supply D (5 bases each). This CDR3 is 16 amino acids long. With 6 bases removed from V and 0 bases from J, the gap between germline ends came to 17 bases. The CDR3 reads CASSRRDGWYQETQYF. The CDR3 DNA is TGTGCCAGCAGCCGCCGGGACGGTTGGTACCAAGAGACCCAGTACTTC.

The chain is built from TRBV4-3 and TRBJ2-2, with 8 bases matching TRBD1. Germline V gene sequence: CDR1 LGHNA, CDR2 YSLEER. This CDR3 has 15 amino acids. The trim removed 0 bases at V and 5 bases at J, leaving 2 bases unmatched. The CDR3 spells CASSQEDRVTGELFF. The CDR3 DNA is TGCGCCAGCAGCCAAGAGGACAGGGTAACCGGGGAGCTGTTTTTT.

Many counts were recorded for this clonotype. The rearrangement joins TRBV5-6 to TRBJ1-5; D may be TRBD1 (5 bases). V was trimmed by 2 bases and J by 0 bases, leaving 9 bases between them. The CDR3 has 15 residues. CDR1 is SGHDT, CDR2 YYEEEE, per germline. The CDR3 loop reads CASSFGGLSNQPQHF. The CDR3 bases are TGTGCCAGCAGCTTTGGGGGACTTAGCAATCAGCCCCAGCATTTT. The whole variable domain, remainder taken from reference TRBV5-6 and TRBJ1-5, is DAGVTQSPTHLIKTRGQQVTLRCSPKSGHDTVSWYQQALGQGPQFIFQYYEEEERQRGNFPDRFSGHQFPNYSSELNVNALLLGDSALYLCASSFGGLSNQPQHFGDGTRLSIL.

The rearrangement links TRBV5-1 to TRBJ2-7, with TRBD1 identical over 10 bases. With V trimmed by 2 bases and J by 2 bases, 4 bases remained unmatched. The CDR3 covers 15 residues. Germline-derived CDR1 and CDR2 are SGHRS and YFSETQ. The CDR3 bases are TGCGCCAGCAGCTTACGGACAGGGGGGGCCTACGAGCAGTACTTC. Translated: CASSLRTGGAYEQYF.

This clonotype was counted at least ten times. The CDR3, as DNA: TGTGCCAGCAGTGAAGAGGGGGGACAGCCCCAGCATTTT. It encodes CASSEEGGQPQHF. The V call is TRBV2, the J call TRBJ1-5; a possible D gene is TRBD1 (6 bases). V lost 1 base and J 7 bases, leaving 8 bases between the germline ends. The CDR3 runs to 13 residues. CDR1 and CDR2 from the germline V gene are SNHLY and FYNNEI.

This clonotype came up many times. The J gene is TRBJ2-6, the V gene TRBV6-1; no clear D gene. Looked up from germline, CDR1 is MNHNS and CDR2 is SASEGT. The CDR3 contains 13 residues. V dropped 4 bases and J dropped 0 bases, with 1 base sitting between them. CDR3 region: CASSVSGANVLTF. Written as DNA, the CDR3 is TGTGCCAGCAGTGTCTCTGGGGCCAACGTCCTGACTTTC.

The rearrangement uses TRBV7-2 and TRBJ2-5; D is ambiguous. In germline, CDR1 is SGHTA, CDR2 FQGNSA. The CDR3 extends over 13 amino acids. The germline V and J ends were trimmed by 1 base and 8 bases, with 11 bases remaining between them. CDR3 coding DNA: TGTGCCAGCAGCTTAGTACAAGCTTACACCCAGTACTTC. It encodes CASSLVQAYTQYF.

The sample holds many counts of this clonotype. This rearrangement joins TRBV6-1 to TRBJ2-7, with D uncertain. The germline CDR1 and CDR2 sequences are MNHNS and SASEGT. This CDR3 contains 14 residues. Trimming removed 10 bases from V and 3 bases from J, with 19 bases in between. CDR3 nucleotide sequence: TGTGCCACCCGTGGTTACGAGGAAAACTACGAGCAGTACTTC. This gives the protein CATRGYEENYEQYF.